What follows are 13 T cell receptor beta chains derived from one specimen sequenced in a study of blood T cell repertoires in COVID-19. Measured with immunoSEQ multiplex PCR; TCRdb has only the in-frame clones, and not every one. This sample has approximately 110,000 clones, with approximately 81% found just once. Sequencing used peripheral blood. These receptors originate from a man aged 50-60 years with acute or convalescent COVID-19.

The rearrangement uses TRBV28 and TRBJ1-5, with TRBD1 matching over 7 bases. The CDR3 sequence is 16 residues long. V was pared by 1 base and J by 4 bases, with 7 bases of the junction left unmatched. Germline V gene lookup returns CDR1 MDHEN and CDR2 SYDVKM. The DNA for the CDR3 is TGTGCCAGCAGTTTATCTGGGACAGAGATAAATCAGCCCCAGCATTTT. It specifies CASSLSGTEINQPQHF.

This clone was seen a handful of times. The V and J genes are TRBV6-1 and TRBJ1-2, with 9 bases lining up with TRBD1. Trimming cost V 3 bases and J 11 bases; bases outside gene matches: 19. The germline CDR1 and CDR2 sequences are MNHNS and SASEGT. The CDR3 has 17 amino acids. CDR3 DNA: TGTGCCAGCAGTGAGCTCCAACGATGGACAGGGGAATCACGATACACCTTC. It is translated as CASSELQRWTGESRYTF.

J is TRBJ2-7 and V is TRBV5-6; tentative D call: TRBD1 (5 bases). Germline V lookup: CDR1 SGHDT, CDR2 YYEEEE. V was cut by 2 bases and J by 3 bases, with 6 bases left in between. This CDR3 contains 12 residues. DNA of the CDR3: TGTGCCAGCAGCTTCCAGGGCTACGAGCAGTACTTC. This codes for CASSFQGYEQYF.

This clone was recorded once. This CDR3 is CASSREAGSNSPLHF. Written as DNA, the CDR3 is TGTGCCAGCTCCCGCGAGGCGGGTTCGAATTCACCCCTCCACTTT. The chain employs TRBV2 and TRBJ1-6; unclear D gene. V shed 8 bases and J shed 7 bases, with 18 bases lying between them. Germline CDR1 reads SNHLY; CDR2 reads FYNNEI. This CDR3 region has 15 residues.

The J gene is TRBJ2-1, the V gene TRBV3-1 (or the pseudogene TRBV3-2), with unresolved D. Germline CDR1 and CDR2: LGHDT and YNNKEL (reference sequence). With 1 base removed from V and 3 bases from J, the gap between germline ends came to 10 bases. This CDR3 is 15 amino acids long. CDR3 in DNA: TGTGCCAGCAGCCAAGGAACACAAGTCTACAATGAGCAGTTCTTC. Protein sequence: CASSQGTQVYNEQFF.

The chain couples TRBV29-1 to TRBJ1-4, with 9 bases lining up with TRBD1. The V and J ends lost 4 bases and 7 bases, in that order; junction bases with no gene match: 4. The CDR3 has 13 residues. Germline CDR1 reads SQVTM; CDR2 reads ANQGSEA. CDR3 nucleotides: TGCAGCGTTGTGGGACAGGGTCGTGAAAAACTGTTTTTT. It translates to CSVVGQGREKLFF.

This clone has only a few counts. The genes are TRBV6-6 and TRBJ1-6; 10 positions agree with TRBD1. CDR1 and CDR2 (germline): MNHNY, SVGAGI (reference sequence). CDR3 length equals 14 residues. The junction had 9 bases not matched to a gene; V was cut back by 4 bases and J by 15 bases. The CDR3 here is CASSLDRGRRGLHF. The CDR3 DNA follows: TGTGCCAGCAGTTTAGACAGGGGGCGCCGGGGCCTCCACTTT.

The sample holds a few counts of this clone. The chain is built from TRBV2 and TRBJ2-7, with 7 bases identical to TRBD1. The CDR3 is made up of 12 amino acids. Losses at the gene ends were 6 bases for V and 4 bases for J; bases not matched to a gene: 3. From germline, CDR1 is SNHLY and CDR2 FYNNEI. The CDR3 spells CASRGQSYEQYF. The CDR3 nucleotides are TGTGCCAGCAGGGGACAGTCTTACGAGCAGTACTTC.

V gene TRBV18 combines with J gene TRBJ1-6, with unresolved D. Germline lookup yields CDR1 KGHSH and CDR2 LQKENI. V lost 6 bases and J 15 bases, leaving 18 bases between the germline ends. This CDR3 has 13 residues. The CDR3: CASSPNGLDGLHF. The CDR3 DNA reads TGTGCCAGCTCCCCCAACGGTCTAGACGGCCTCCACTTT.

J is TRBJ2-1 and V is TRBV14; D gene uncertain. V was trimmed by 4 bases and J by 6 bases, leaving 4 bases between them. The CDR3 has 11 amino acids. Per the germline V gene, CDR1 is SGHDN and CDR2 is FVKESK. The CDR3 spells CASSRANEQFF. In nucleotides, the CDR3 is TGTGCCAGCAGCCGAGCCAATGAGCAGTTCTTC. Complete variable domain (other parts from reference TRBV14 and TRBJ2-1): EAGVTQFPSHSVIEKGQTVTLRCDPISGHDNLYWYRRVMGKEIKFLLHFVKESKQDESGMPNNRFLAERTGGTYSTLKVQPAELEDSGVYFCASSRANEQFFGPGTRLTVL.

The CDR3 region has the DNA TGTGCCAGCAGCTTGGGGAGGTTCTACGAGCAGTACTTC. Translating it yields CASSLGRFYEQYF. V and J are TRBV7-9 and TRBJ2-7, with D tentatively TRBD2 (6 bases). This CDR3 contains 13 residues. Germline values: CDR1 SEHNR, CDR2 FQNEAQ (reference sequence). Trimming removed 3 bases from V and 3 bases from J, with 9 bases in between.

The V call is TRBV28, the J call TRBJ2-7, with D unclear. The germline V gene has CDR1 MDHEN and CDR2 SYDVKM. This CDR3 contains 13 residues. V dropped 2 bases and J dropped 2 bases, with 7 bases sitting between them. The CDR3 DNA sequence: TGTGCCAGCAGTTTAAGTTCTACCTACGAGCAGTACTTC. This sequence encodes CASSLSSTYEQYF.

J is TRBJ2-1 and V is TRBV7-6; 16 nucleotides align to TRBD2. V dropped 5 bases and J dropped 7; count of bases not matched to a gene: 2. The CDR3 is 15 amino acids. CDR1 is SGHVS, CDR2 FNYEAQ, per germline. CDR3 coding DNA: TGTGCCAGCAGCCCGGGACTAGCGGGGGGGAATGAGCAGTTCTTC. This sequence encodes CASSPGLAGGNEQFF.